This T cell receptor (beta chain) is from a study of human T cells and chemical hapten exposure. Whole-study context: Small volume differences among pooled libraries mainly caused per-sample TCR yield variation.

A single record per CDR3 protein comes from TCRdb applying MiXCR to the RACE reads. Of over 85,000 distinct CDR3 sequences in the sample, approximately 9.7% were seen once. Unmatched junction bases numbered 11, after V lost 9 bases and J lost 2 bases. The CDR3 contains 15 residues. In germline, CDR1 is SGDLS, CDR2 YYNGEE. This sample's time point: healthy volunteer bleed at 2 weeks. It was unfractionated whole blood from which total RNA was extracted. This clonotype has a count of ten or more. The sequenced sample consisted of whole blood. This receptor was identified in a female donor in good health. Some clones in this sample may be carry-over from other donors' samples. The J gene is TRBJ2-5, the V gene TRBV9; the match to TRBD1 covers 9 bases. In DNA, the CDR3 is TGTGCCACTGGGCCGGGACAGGGACCACAAGAGACCCAGTACTTC. Its translation: CATGPGQGPQETQYF.